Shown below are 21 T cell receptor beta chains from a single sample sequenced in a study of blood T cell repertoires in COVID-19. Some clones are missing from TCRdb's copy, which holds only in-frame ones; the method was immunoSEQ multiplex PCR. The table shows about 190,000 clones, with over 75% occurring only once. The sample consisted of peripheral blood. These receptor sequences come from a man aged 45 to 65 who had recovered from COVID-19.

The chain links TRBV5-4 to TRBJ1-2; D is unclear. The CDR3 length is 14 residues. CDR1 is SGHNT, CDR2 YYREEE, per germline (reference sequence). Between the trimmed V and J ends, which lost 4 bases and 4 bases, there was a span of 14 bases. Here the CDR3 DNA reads TGTGCCAGCAGCCCCACCCCCAGTGGCTATGGCTACACCTTC. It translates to CASSPTPSGYGYTF.

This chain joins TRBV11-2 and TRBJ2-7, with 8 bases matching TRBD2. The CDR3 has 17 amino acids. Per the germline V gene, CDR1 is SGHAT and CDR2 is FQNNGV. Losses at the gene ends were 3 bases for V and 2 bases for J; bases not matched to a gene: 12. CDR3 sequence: CASSFLGGATSAYEQYF. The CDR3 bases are TGTGCCAGCAGCTTTCTGGGTGGGGCGACTAGCGCCTACGAGCAGTACTTC. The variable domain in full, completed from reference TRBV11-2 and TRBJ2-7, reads EAGVAQSPRYKIIEKRQSVAFWCNPISGHATLYWYQQILGQGPKLLIQFQNNGVVDDSQLPKDRFSAERLKGVDSTLKIQPAKLEDSAVYLCASSFLGGATSAYEQYFGPGTRLTVT.

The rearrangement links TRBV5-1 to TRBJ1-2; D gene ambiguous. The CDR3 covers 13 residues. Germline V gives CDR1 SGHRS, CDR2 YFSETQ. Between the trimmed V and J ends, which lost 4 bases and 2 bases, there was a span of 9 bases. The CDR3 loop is CASSLNMNYGYTF. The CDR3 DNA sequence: TGCGCCAGCAGCCTTAATATGAACTATGGCTACACCTTC.

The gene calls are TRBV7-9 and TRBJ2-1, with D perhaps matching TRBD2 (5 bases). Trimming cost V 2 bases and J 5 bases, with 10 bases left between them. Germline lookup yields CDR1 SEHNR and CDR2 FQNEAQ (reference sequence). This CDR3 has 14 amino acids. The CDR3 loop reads CASSLLSGNNEQFF. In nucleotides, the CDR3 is TGTGCCAGCAGCTTACTGTCGGGAAACAATGAGCAGTTCTTC.

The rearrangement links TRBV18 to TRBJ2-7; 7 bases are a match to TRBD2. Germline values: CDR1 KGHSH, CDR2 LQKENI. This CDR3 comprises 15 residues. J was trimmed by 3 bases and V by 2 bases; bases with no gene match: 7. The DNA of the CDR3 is TGTGCCAGCTCACCAGGCACTAGCGCCGGCTACGAGCAGTACTTC. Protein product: CASSPGTSAGYEQYF.

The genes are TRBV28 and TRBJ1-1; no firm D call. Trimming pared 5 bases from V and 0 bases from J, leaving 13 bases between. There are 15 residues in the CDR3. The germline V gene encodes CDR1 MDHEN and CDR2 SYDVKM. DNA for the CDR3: TGTGCCAGCAGTCCCATGGGCATGATGAACACTGAAGCTTTCTTT. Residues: CASSPMGMMNTEAFF.

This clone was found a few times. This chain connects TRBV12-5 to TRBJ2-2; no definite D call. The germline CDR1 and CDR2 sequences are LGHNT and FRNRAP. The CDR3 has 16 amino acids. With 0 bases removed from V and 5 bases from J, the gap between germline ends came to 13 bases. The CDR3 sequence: CASGLVKVERTGELFF. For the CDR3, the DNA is TGTGCTAGTGGTTTGGTAAAAGTGGAGAGGACCGGGGAGCTGTTTTTT.

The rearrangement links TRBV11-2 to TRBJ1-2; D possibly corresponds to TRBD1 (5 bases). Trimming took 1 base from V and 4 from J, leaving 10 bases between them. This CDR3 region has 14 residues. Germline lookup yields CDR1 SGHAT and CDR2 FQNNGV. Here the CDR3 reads CASSLASGGYGYTF. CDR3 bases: TGTGCCAGCAGCTTAGCTAGCGGGGGCTATGGCTACACCTTC.

The CDR3 is CASSQNLEADTQYF. The CDR3 DNA follows: TGTGCCAGCAGCCAAAACCTTGAGGCGGATACGCAGTATTTT. The chain is built from TRBV4-2 and TRBJ2-3; no definite D call. The CDR3 is made up of 14 amino acids. Germline loops: CDR1 LGHNA, CDR2 YNFKEQ. Deletions cut 2 bases from V and 6 bases from J, with 12 bases between.

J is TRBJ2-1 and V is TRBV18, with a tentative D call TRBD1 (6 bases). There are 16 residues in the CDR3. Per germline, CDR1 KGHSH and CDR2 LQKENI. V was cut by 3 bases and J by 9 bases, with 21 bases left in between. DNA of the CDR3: TGTGCCAGCTCACCCCTACAGGGTGAGTTTTCCGGTGAGCAGTTCTTC. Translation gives CASSPLQGEFSGEQFF. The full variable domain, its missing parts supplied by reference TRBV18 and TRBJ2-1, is NAGVMQNPRHLVRRRGQEARLRCSPMKGHSHVYWYRQLPEEGLKFMVYLQKENIIDESGMPKERFSAEFPKEGPSILRIQQVVRGDSAAYFCASSPLQGEFSGEQFFGPGTRLTVL.

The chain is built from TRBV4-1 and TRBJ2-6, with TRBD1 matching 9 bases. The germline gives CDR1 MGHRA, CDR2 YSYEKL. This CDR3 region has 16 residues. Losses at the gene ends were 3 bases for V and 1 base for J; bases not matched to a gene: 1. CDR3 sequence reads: CASSHGQGSGANVLTF. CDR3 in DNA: TGCGCCAGCAGCCACGGACAGGGGTCTGGGGCCAACGTCCTGACTTTC.

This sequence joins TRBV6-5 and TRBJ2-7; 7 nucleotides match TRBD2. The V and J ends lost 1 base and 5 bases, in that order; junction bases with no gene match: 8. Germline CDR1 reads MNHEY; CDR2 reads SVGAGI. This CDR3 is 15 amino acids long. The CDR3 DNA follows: TGTGCCAGCAGTTACTTGACTAGCTTAGGGGACGAGCAGTACTTC. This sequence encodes CASSYLTSLGDEQYF.

As DNA, the CDR3 is TGTGCCAGCAGAGGACTGGCCGGGGAGCTGTTTTTT. It codes for CASRGLAGELFF. The rearrangement links TRBV4-2 to TRBJ2-2; possibly TRBD2 for D (5 bases). V shed 6 bases and J shed 6 bases, with 8 bases lying between them. This CDR3 is 12 amino acids long. The germline V gene has CDR1 LGHNA and CDR2 YNFKEQ.

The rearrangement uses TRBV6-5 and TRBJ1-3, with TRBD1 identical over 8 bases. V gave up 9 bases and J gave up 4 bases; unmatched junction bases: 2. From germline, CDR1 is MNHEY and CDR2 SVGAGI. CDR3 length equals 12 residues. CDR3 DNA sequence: TGTGCCAGACGGGACAGGGGAAACACCATATATTTT. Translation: CARRDRGNTIYF.

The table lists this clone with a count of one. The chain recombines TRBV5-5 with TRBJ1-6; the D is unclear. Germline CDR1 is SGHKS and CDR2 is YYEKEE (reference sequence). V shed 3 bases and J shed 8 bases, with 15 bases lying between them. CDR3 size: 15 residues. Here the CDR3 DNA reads TGTGCCAGCAGCTCTAACGAGGATGCTTATTCACCCCTCCACTTT. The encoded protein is CASSSNEDAYSPLHF.

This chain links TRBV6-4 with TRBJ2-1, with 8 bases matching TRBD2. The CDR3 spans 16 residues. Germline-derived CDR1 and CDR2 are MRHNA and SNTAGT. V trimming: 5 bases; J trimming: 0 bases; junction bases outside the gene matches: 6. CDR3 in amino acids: CASSRGLASSYNEQFF. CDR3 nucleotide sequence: TGTGCCAGCAGTCGAGGACTAGCAAGCTCCTACAATGAGCAGTTCTTC.

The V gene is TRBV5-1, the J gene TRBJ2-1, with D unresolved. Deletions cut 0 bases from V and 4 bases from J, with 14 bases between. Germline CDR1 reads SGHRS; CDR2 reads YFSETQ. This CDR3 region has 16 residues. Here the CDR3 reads CASSLVSLQIYNEQFF. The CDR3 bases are TGCGCCAGCAGCTTGGTGTCCCTCCAGATTTACAATGAGCAGTTCTTC. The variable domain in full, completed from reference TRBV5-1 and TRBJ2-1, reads KAGVTQTPRYLIKTRGQQVTLSCSPISGHRSVSWYQQTPGQGLQFLFEYFSETQRNKGNFPGRFSGRQFSNSRSEMNVSTLELGDSALYLCASSLVSLQIYNEQFFGPGTRLTVL.

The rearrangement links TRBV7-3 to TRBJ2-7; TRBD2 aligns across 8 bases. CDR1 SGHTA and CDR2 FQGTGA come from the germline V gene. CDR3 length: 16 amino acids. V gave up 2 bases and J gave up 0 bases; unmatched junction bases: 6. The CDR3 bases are TGTGCCAGCAGCTTATTTCCGGGAGGGCCCTCCTACGAGCAGTACTTC. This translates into CASSLFPGGPSYEQYF.

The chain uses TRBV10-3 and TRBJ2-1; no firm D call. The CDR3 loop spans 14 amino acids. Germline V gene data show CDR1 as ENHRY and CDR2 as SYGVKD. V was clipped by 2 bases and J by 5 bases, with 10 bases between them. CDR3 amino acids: CAISERLDNNEQFF. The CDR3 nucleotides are TGTGCCATCAGTGAGAGACTGGATAACAATGAGCAGTTCTTC.

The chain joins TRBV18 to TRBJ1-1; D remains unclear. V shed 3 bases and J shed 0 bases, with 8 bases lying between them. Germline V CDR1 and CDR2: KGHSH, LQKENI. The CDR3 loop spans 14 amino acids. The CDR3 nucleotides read TGTGCCAGCTCACCGCGAGGAATGAACACTGAAGCTTTCTTT. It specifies CASSPRGMNTEAFF.

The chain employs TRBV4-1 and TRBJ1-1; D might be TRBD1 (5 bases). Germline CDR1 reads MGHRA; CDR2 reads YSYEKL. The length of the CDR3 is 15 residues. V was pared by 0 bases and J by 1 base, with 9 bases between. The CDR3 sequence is CASSQDGRGNTEAFF. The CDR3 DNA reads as TGCGCCAGCAGCCAAGATGGGAGGGGGAACACTGAAGCTTTCTTT.